The 6 T cell receptor beta chains given below trace back to one sample, sequenced in a study of cytomegalovirus exposure and HLA in healthy donors. The data were produced by immunoSEQ multiplex PCR, yet TCRdb's version contains in-frame clones alone and is incomplete. The sample holds 130,000 or so clones, around 90% seen once. Sequences were obtained from PBMCs. Receptors originate from a young woman in good health and CMV-seronegative.

The gene calls are TRBV5-4 and TRBJ2-5, with D tentatively TRBD2 (6 bases). The ends were cut back, 7 bases at V and 0 bases at J, with 10 bases in the middle. Germline loops: CDR1 SGHNT, CDR2 YYREEE (reference sequence). This CDR3 contains 13 residues. In nucleotides, the CDR3 is TGTGCCAGCCGTCGGGGGTACCAAGAGACCCAGTACTTC. This translates into CASRRGYQETQYF.

V gene TRBV2 combines with J gene TRBJ2-5, with 7 bases fitting TRBD2. After removal of 10 bases from V and 5 bases from J, the junction contained 10 bases not matched to a gene. This CDR3 has 13 amino acids. Germline V gene lookup returns CDR1 SNHLY and CDR2 FYNNEI. As DNA, the CDR3 is TGTGCCACCCCTAGCGGTCACGGGGAGACCCAGTACTTC. This encodes CATPSGHGETQYF. Looking up the rest from reference TRBV2 and TRBJ2-5 gives the full variable domain: EPEVTQTPSHQVTQMGQEVILRCVPISNHLYFYWYRQILGQKVEFLVSFYNNEISEKSEIFDDQFSVERPDGSNFTLKIRSTKLEDSAMYFCATPSGHGETQYFGPGTRLLVL.

The rearrangement joins TRBV5-1 to TRBJ1-1, with 9 bases lining up with TRBD1. Germline CDR1 reads SGHRS; CDR2 reads YFSETQ. Trimming removed 4 bases from V and 4 bases from J; junction bases left unmatched: 5. The CDR3 is made up of 14 amino acids. As DNA, the CDR3 is TGCGCCAGCAGCGTGGACAGGGGATTCACTGAAGCTTTCTTT. Its protein is CASSVDRGFTEAFF. The entire variable domain, with the rest obtained from reference TRBV5-1 and TRBJ1-1, is as follows: KAGVTQTPRYLIKTRGQQVTLSCSPISGHRSVSWYQQTPGQGLQFLFEYFSETQRNKGNFPGRFSGRQFSNSRSEMNVSTLELGDSALYLCASSVDRGFTEAFFGQGTRLTVV.

The chain uses TRBV11-3 and TRBJ2-1; 8 nucleotides agree with TRBD2. This CDR3 has 15 amino acids. In germline, CDR1 is SGHNT, CDR2 YENEEA. The V segment lost 5 bases and the J segment 5 bases; nucleotides outside the gene matches: 8. CDR3 amino acids: CASSPRLAQDNEQFF. CDR3 sequence (DNA): TGTGCCAGCAGCCCCCGACTAGCGCAAGACAATGAGCAGTTCTTC. Drawing the rest from reference TRBV11-3 and TRBJ2-1, the complete variable domain is EAGVVQSPRYKIIEKKQPVAFWCNPISGHNTLYWYLQNLGQGPELLIRYENEEAVDDSQLPKDRFSAERLKGVDSTLKIQPAELGDSAVYLCASSPRLAQDNEQFFGPGTRLTVL.

The table lists this clone with a count of one. The V gene is TRBV28, the J gene TRBJ1-1; D is ambiguous. The CDR3 runs to 14 residues. Trimming removed 3 bases at V and 1 base at J, with 9 bases between. Per the germline V gene, CDR1 is MDHEN and CDR2 is SYDVKM. CDR3 coding DNA: TGTGCCAGCAGTTTCCGACTGAAGAACACTGAAGCTTTCTTT. Its translation: CASSFRLKNTEAFF.

The V gene is TRBV29-1, the J gene TRBJ2-1, with 11 bases that match TRBD2. The J segment lost 0 bases and the V segment lost 6 bases, leaving 10 bases of the junction unmatched. The CDR3 is made up of 17 amino acids. Germline CDR1 SQVTM, CDR2 ANQGSEA. Here the CDR3 reads CSVPRTSGQSSYNEQFF. The CDR3 DNA reads as TGCAGCGTACCAAGGACTAGCGGGCAGAGCTCCTACAATGAGCAGTTCTTC.